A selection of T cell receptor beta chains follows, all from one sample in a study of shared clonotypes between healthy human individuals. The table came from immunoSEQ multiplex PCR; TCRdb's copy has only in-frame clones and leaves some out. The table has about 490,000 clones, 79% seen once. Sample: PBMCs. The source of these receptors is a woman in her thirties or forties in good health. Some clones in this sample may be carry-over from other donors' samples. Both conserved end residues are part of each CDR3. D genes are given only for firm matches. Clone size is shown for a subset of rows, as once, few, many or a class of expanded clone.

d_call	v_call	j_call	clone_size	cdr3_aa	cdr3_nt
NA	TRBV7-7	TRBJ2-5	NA	CASSPGMRETQYF	TGTGCTAGCAGCCCTGGGATGAGAGAGACCCAGTACTTC
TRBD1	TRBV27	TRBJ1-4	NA	CASSHRQGSEKLFF	TGTGCCAGCAGTCATCGACAGGGGAGTGAAAAACTGTTTTTT
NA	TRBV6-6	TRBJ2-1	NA	CASNERGLSNEQFF	TGTGCCAGCAACGAAAGGGGACTGTCCAATGAGCAGTTCTTC
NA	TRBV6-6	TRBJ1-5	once	CASSPRGSNQPQHF	TGTGCCAGCAGCCCCCGGGGTAGCAATCAGCCCCAGCATTTT
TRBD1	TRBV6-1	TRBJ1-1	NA	CASSVGTGKLGTEAFF	TGTGCCAGCAGTGTTGGGACAGGGAAATTGGGCACTGAAGCTTTCTTT
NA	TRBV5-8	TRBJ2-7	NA	CASATGRGSYEQYF	TGTGCCAGCGCGACGGGAAGGGGCTCCTACGAGCAGTACTTC
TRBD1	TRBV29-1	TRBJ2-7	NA	CSVNRGYEQYF	TGCAGCGTGAACAGGGGTTACGAGCAGTACTTC
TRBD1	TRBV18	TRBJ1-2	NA	CASSPLRPGQGSPSNYGYTF	TGTGCCAGCTCACCCCTAAGACCGGGACAGGGGAGCCCTTCTAACTATGGCTACACCTTC
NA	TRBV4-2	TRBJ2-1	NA	CASSQVGDNEQFF	TGTGCCAGCAGCCAAGTCGGGGACAATGAGCAGTTCTTC
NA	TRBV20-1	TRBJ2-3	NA	CSADLGGTQYF	TGCAGTGCTGATCTAGGGGGGACGCAGTATTTT
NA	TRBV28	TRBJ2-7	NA	CASRVGHFPYEQYF	TGTGCCAGCAGAGTGGGACATTTCCCTTACGAGCAGTACTTC
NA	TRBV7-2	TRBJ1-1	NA	CASSDTLNTEAFF	TGTGCCAGCAGCGACACCTTGAACACTGAAGCTTTCTTT
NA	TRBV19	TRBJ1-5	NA	CASSIRGQTNQPQHF	TGTGCCAGTAGTATACGTGGGCAGACCAATCAGCCCCAGCATTTT
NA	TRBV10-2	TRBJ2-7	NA	CASRSRDSPYEQYF	TGCGCCAGCAGGTCACGGGACTCCCCCTACGAGCAGTACTTC
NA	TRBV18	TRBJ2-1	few	CASSGGSYNEQFF	TGTGCCAGCTCAGGGGGCTCCTACAATGAGCAGTTCTTC
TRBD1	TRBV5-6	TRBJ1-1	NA	CASSLVSGQGTEAFF	TGTGCCAGCAGCTTGGTAAGTGGACAGGGCACTGAAGCTTTCTTT
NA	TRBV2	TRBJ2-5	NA	CASSEGIKTQYF	TGTGCCAGCAGTGAGGGGATTAAGACCCAGTACTTC
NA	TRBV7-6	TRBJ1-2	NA	CASSSGGTSNGYTF	TGTGCCAGCAGCTCGGGGGGGACAAGCAATGGCTACACCTTC
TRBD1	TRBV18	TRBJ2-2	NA	CASSRGTGVTGELFF	TGTGCCAGCTCACGAGGGACAGGAGTGACCGGGGAGCTGTTTTTT
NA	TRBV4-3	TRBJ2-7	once	CASSLGGGEQYF	TGCGCCAGCAGCCTCGGTGGGGGAGAGCAGTACTTC
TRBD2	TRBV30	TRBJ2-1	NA	CAWKSGAYNEQFF	TGTGCCTGGAAGAGCGGGGCCTACAATGAGCAGTTCTTC
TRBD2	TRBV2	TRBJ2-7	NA	CASIGTSGSGGETEQYF	TGTGCCAGCATTGGGACTAGCGGGTCGGGGGGTGAGACCGAGCAGTACTTC
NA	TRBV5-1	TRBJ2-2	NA	CASSLDGAGTGELFF	TGCGCCAGCAGCTTGGATGGGGCTGGCACCGGGGAGCTGTTTTTT